The 13 T cell receptor beta chains below all came from one sample that was sequenced in a study of cytomegalovirus exposure and HLA in healthy donors. The PCR contained 60 Vbeta and 13 Jbeta primers. The assay was immunoSEQ multiplex PCR, and TCRdb's table has in-frame clones only and misses some. Of some 100,000 clones in the sample, about four fifths were seen once. Sequencing input: PBMCs. The receptor set was obtained from a female donor in good health and CMV-seropositive.

J is TRBJ2-7 and V is TRBV7-8; 8 positions agree with TRBD1. This CDR3 has 15 residues. J gave up 5 bases and V 6 bases, and 12 bases lay outside the gene matches. Germline CDR1 and CDR2: SGHVS and FQNEAQ. CDR3 amino acids: CASSVVGTGRHEQYF. The DNA of the CDR3 is TGTGCCAGCAGTGTAGTCGGGACAGGTCGCCACGAGCAGTACTTC. Drawing the rest from reference TRBV7-8 and TRBJ2-7, the complete variable domain is GAGVSQSPRYKVAKRGQDVALRCDPISGHVSLFWYQQALGQGPEFLTYFQNEAQLDKSGLPSDRFFAERPEGSVSTLKIQRTQQEDSAVYLCASSVVGTGRHEQYFGPGTRLTVT.

The sample holds one count of this clone. CDR3 amino acids: CASSRRDLGTEAFF. In DNA form, the CDR3 reads TGTGCCAGCAGCCGCAGGGATTTGGGCACTGAAGCTTTCTTT. V gene TRBV14 combines with J gene TRBJ1-1, with D possibly matching TRBD1 (5 bases). Germline CDR1 is SGHDN and CDR2 is FVKESK. The CDR3 extends over 14 amino acids. V gave up 4 bases and J gave up 4 bases, with 13 bases separating them. The variable domain in full, completed from reference TRBV14 and TRBJ1-1, reads EAGVTQFPSHSVIEKGQTVTLRCDPISGHDNLYWYRRVMGKEIKFLLHFVKESKQDESGMPNNRFLAERTGGTYSTLKVQPAELEDSGVYFCASSRRDLGTEAFFGQGTRLTVV.

This rearrangement joins TRBV29-1 to TRBJ1-2, with TRBD1 matching 8 bases. This CDR3 has 15 residues. V was clipped by 4 bases and J by 4 bases; unmatched bases: 11. Germline V gene data show CDR1 as SQVTM and CDR2 as ANQGSEA. The CDR3 sequence is CSVAAVTGVIYGYTF. The CDR3 region has the DNA TGCAGCGTTGCCGCCGTGACAGGGGTTATCTATGGCTACACCTTC.

The chain uses TRBV4-3 and TRBJ1-2; D not resolved. Per germline, CDR1 LGHNA and CDR2 YSLEER. This CDR3 is built from 15 residues. Trimming shortened V by 1 base and J by 4 bases, and 13 bases separated the two germline ends. The CDR3 nucleotides read TGCGCCAGCAGCCAAGCTAGGAGCATTGGCTATGGCTACACCTTC. Translating gives CASSQARSIGYGYTF.

The gene calls are TRBV5-1 and TRBJ2-7; 8 bases are shared with TRBD2. Germline V gene data show CDR1 as SGHRS and CDR2 as YFSETQ. J gave up 4 bases and V 0 bases, and 3 bases lay outside the gene matches. This CDR3 region has 14 residues. The CDR3 DNA sequence: TGCGCCAGCAGCTTGGAGACTAGCGCGTACGAGCAGTACTTC. Amino acids: CASSLETSAYEQYF.

The V call is TRBV28, the J call TRBJ1-2, with TRBD1 identical over 8 bases. After removal of 4 bases from V and 2 bases from J, the junction contained 9 bases not matched to a gene. CDR3 length: 16 residues. Germline CDR1 MDHEN, CDR2 SYDVKM. CDR3 region: CASSSPGQAGNYGYTF. CDR3 sequence (DNA): TGTGCCAGCAGTTCACCGGGACAGGCGGGCAACTATGGCTACACCTTC.

The rearrangement links TRBV7-2 to TRBJ2-1; a possible D gene is TRBD2 (6 bases). CDR3 size: 15 residues. The V end lost 3 bases, the J end lost 5 bases, and 14 bases lay between the germline ends. CDR1 SGHTA and CDR2 FQGNSA come from the germline V gene. The CDR3 loop is CASSFRLAVNNEQFF. In nucleotides, the CDR3 is TGTGCCAGCAGCTTCAGGTTAGCGGTAAACAATGAGCAGTTCTTC.

This clone has a single count. Other DNA sequences in this sample translate to the same CDR3. The V gene is TRBV7-3, the J gene TRBJ2-3; weak D call: TRBD1 (8 bases). Germline V CDR1 and CDR2: SGHTA, FQGTGA. This CDR3 spans 14 amino acids. Trimming took off 5 bases at V and 6 bases at J, with 15 bases between the two ends. The CDR3 is CASSPGQGGDTQYF. CDR3 coding DNA: TGTGCCAGCAGCCCAGGACAGGGAGGGGATACGCAGTATTTT.

This rearrangement joins TRBV30 to TRBJ2-5, with D perhaps TRBD1 (6 bases). Germline V gene sequence: CDR1 GTSNPN, CDR2 SVGIG (reference sequence). The CDR3 extends over 13 amino acids. V was cut by 3 bases and J by 5 bases, with 13 bases left in between. CDR3 bases: TGTGCCTGGAGAATACCAGGGGTGGAGACCCAGTACTTC. This encodes CAWRIPGVETQYF.

The CDR3: CASSPQSNTGELFF. In nucleotides, the CDR3 is TGTGCCAGCAGCCCGCAGTCGAACACCGGGGAGCTGTTTTTT. The V and J genes are TRBV7-9 and TRBJ2-2; D is ambiguous. The V end lost 5 bases, the J end lost 0 bases, and 7 bases lay between the germline ends. CDR3 size: 14 residues. Germline V CDR1 and CDR2: SEHNR, FQNEAQ (reference sequence).

The genes are TRBV7-2 and TRBJ2-7; 7 bases map to TRBD1. The V gene's germline CDR1 is SGHTA and CDR2 FQGNSA. The CDR3 loop spans 15 amino acids. The junction had 7 bases not matched to a gene; V was cut back by 1 base and J by 4 bases. The chain's CDR3 is CASSLVRTGGYEQYF. CDR3 nucleotides: TGTGCCAGCAGCTTAGTTCGGACAGGTGGATACGAGCAGTACTTC. The whole variable domain, filled in from reference TRBV7-2 and TRBJ2-7, reads GAGVSQSPSNKVTEKGKDVELRCDPISGHTALYWYRQSLGQGLEFLIYFQGNSAPDKSGLPSDRFSAERTGGSVSTLTIQRTQQEDSAVYLCASSLVRTGGYEQYFGPGTRLTVT.

V and J are TRBV6-6 and TRBJ2-2; 11 nucleotides align to TRBD1. Germline lookup yields CDR1 MNHNY and CDR2 SVGAGI (reference sequence). V gave up 6 bases and J gave up 2 bases; unmatched junction bases: 5. The CDR3 extends over 16 amino acids. The CDR3 here is CASRQGTGGNTGELFF. In nucleotides, the CDR3 is TGTGCCAGCAGACAAGGGACAGGGGGAAACACCGGGGAGCTGTTTTTT.

This clone was found a few times. The V gene is TRBV29-1, the J gene TRBJ2-5, with 10 bases fitting TRBD2. J was trimmed by 5 bases and V by 8 bases; bases with no gene match: 8. The CDR3 sequence is 13 residues long. Per the germline V gene, CDR1 is SQVTM and CDR2 is ANQGSEA. CDR3: CSCGTSVFETQYF. Here the CDR3 DNA reads TGCAGCTGTGGGACTAGCGTTTTCGAGACCCAGTACTTC.